The 27 T cell receptor beta chains below come from one sample, sequenced in a study of blood T cell repertoires in COVID-19. Measured with immunoSEQ multiplex PCR; TCRdb has only the in-frame clones, and not every one. The data contain around 200,000 clones, more than 75% of them seen just once; the ten biggest clones take up more than 5.5%. Sequenced material: peripheral blood. These receptors all come from an elderly man with acute or convalescent COVID-19.

V is TRBV7-3 and J is TRBJ2-1, with TRBD2 matching 8 bases. The germline gives CDR1 SGHTA, CDR2 FQGTGA. This CDR3 is 15 amino acids long. The V segment lost 4 bases and the J segment 9 bases; nucleotides outside the gene matches: 11. This chain's CDR3 is CASSSKGTSFPEQFF. CDR3 DNA: TGTGCCAGCAGCTCCAAGGGGACTAGTTTCCCTGAGCAGTTCTTC.

This sequence joins TRBV3-1 (or the pseudogene TRBV3-2) and TRBJ2-7; 8 nucleotides line up with TRBD2. CDR3 size: 16 residues. V dropped 4 bases and J dropped 4; count of bases not matched to a gene: 12. CDR1 is LGHDT and CDR2 is YNNKEL in the germline V gene (reference sequence). In DNA, the CDR3 is TGTGCCAGCAGCCCAACAACCGTAGCGGGATTGTACGAGCAGTACGTC. Translation: CASSPTTVAGLYEQYV.

Worth noting for this clone: This same CDR3 is encoded by further DNA sequences in the sample. The chain has TRBV28 and TRBJ1-5, with D perhaps matching TRBD1 (5 bases). V was cut by 6 bases and J by 4 bases, with 10 bases left in between. This CDR3 has 13 amino acids. CDR1 is MDHEN, CDR2 SYDVKM, per germline. Written as DNA, the CDR3 is TGTGCCAGCAGCCGGACACCTAATCAGCCCCAGCATTTT. This gives the protein CASSRTPNQPQHF. The full variable domain, in which reference TRBV28 and TRBJ1-5 provide the parts outside the CDR3, is DVKVTQSSRYLVKRTGEKVFLECVQDMDHENMFWYRQDPGLGLRLIYFSYDVKMKEKGDIPEGYSVSREKKERFSLILESASTNQTSMYLCASSRTPNQPQHFGDGTRLSIL.

The chain links TRBV5-1 to TRBJ2-1, with TRBD2 matching over 11 bases. Germline CDR1 reads SGHRS; CDR2 reads YFSETQ. The CDR3 totals 15 residues. V was pared by 2 bases and J by 3 bases, with 1 base of the junction left unmatched. The CDR3 bases are TGCGCCAGCAGCTTTACTAGCGGGAGCTACAATGAGCAGTTCTTC. Its protein is CASSFTSGSYNEQFF.

This chain joins TRBV3-1 (or the pseudogene TRBV3-2) and TRBJ2-5; D perhaps matches TRBD1 (5 bases). Germline V CDR1 and CDR2: LGHDT, YNNKEL (reference sequence). With 4 bases removed from V and 4 bases from J, the gap between germline ends came to 25 bases. This CDR3 spans 18 amino acids. CDR3 nucleotides: TGTGCCAGCAGCCCGAACAGGTTAAGACTTGATGCTGGAGAGACCCAGTACTTC. Translation gives CASSPNRLRLDAGETQYF.

The V call is TRBV19, the J call TRBJ2-7, with TRBD2 matching over 8 bases. V gave up 0 bases and J gave up 7 bases; unmatched junction bases: 8. Germline CDR1 is LNHDA and CDR2 is SQIVND (reference sequence). This CDR3 spans 15 amino acids. The CDR3 protein is CASSIEGPAGVEQYV. CDR3 bases: TGTGCCAGTAGTATAGAAGGGCCAGCGGGAGTGGAGCAGTACGTC.

V is TRBV28 and J is TRBJ2-3, with D perhaps TRBD1 (6 bases). CDR1 and CDR2 (germline): MDHEN, SYDVKM. The germline V and J ends were trimmed by 8 bases and 2 bases, with 8 bases remaining between them. This CDR3 is 12 amino acids long. The CDR3 loop is CASQGFTDTQYF. The CDR3 nucleotides read TGTGCCAGCCAGGGGTTCACAGATACGCAGTATTTT.

The chain combines TRBV6-6 with TRBJ1-5, with TRBD1 as a possible D gene (6 bases). V was shortened by 7 bases and J by 3 bases, with 13 bases between the two germline ends. CDR3 length equals 14 residues. The germline V gene has CDR1 MNHNY and CDR2 SVGAGI (reference sequence). The CDR3 DNA reads as TGTGCCAGCACCTCAGACAGGTACAATCAGCCCCAGCATTTT. Its protein product is CASTSDRYNQPQHF.

This clone was seen just once. This chain links TRBV7-2 with TRBJ2-5, with 14 bases fitting TRBD2. Germline loops: CDR1 SGHTA, CDR2 FQGNSA. With V trimmed by 2 bases and J by 5 bases, 10 bases remained unmatched. The CDR3 length is 18 residues. CDR3 DNA: TGTGCCAGCAGCTTATCAGTCCCGGGACTAGCGGGAGTGGAGACCCAGTACTTC. It translates to CASSLSVPGLAGVETQYF. Looking up the rest from reference TRBV7-2 and TRBJ2-5 gives the full variable domain: GAGVSQSPSNKVTEKGKDVELRCDPISGHTALYWYRQSLGQGLEFLIYFQGNSAPDKSGLPSDRFSAERTGGSVSTLTIQRTQQEDSAVYLCASSLSVPGLAGVETQYFGPGTRLLVL.

This chain links TRBV6-1 with TRBJ2-7; a possible D gene is TRBD1 (6 bases). Trimming removed 1 base from V and 6 bases from J, with 7 bases in between. The germline V gene encodes CDR1 MNHNS and CDR2 SASEGT. The CDR3 extends over 12 amino acids. The CDR3 nucleotides read TGTGCCAGCAGTGAAGGAGGGGGCGAGCAGTACGTC. Translating gives CASSEGGGEQYV.

V and J are TRBV9 and TRBJ2-3, with a possible D match to TRBD2 (5 bases). Trimming shortened V by 0 bases and J by 8 bases, and 13 bases separated the two germline ends. The CDR3 length is 14 residues. Germline CDR1 reads SGDLS; CDR2 reads YYNGEE. This chain's CDR3 is CASSVGELVGTQYF. In DNA form, the CDR3 reads TGTGCCAGCAGCGTAGGGGAGTTAGTAGGTACGCAGTATTTT.

The genes are TRBV5-8 and TRBJ2-1; D is unresolved. Between the trimmed V and J ends, which lost 0 bases and 0 bases, there was a span of 4 bases. Per germline, CDR1 SGHTS and CDR2 YDEGEE. The CDR3 covers 14 residues. The CDR3 loop reads CASSLGNSYNEQFF. The CDR3, as DNA: TGTGCCAGCAGCTTGGGTAACTCCTACAATGAGCAGTTCTTC.

The rearrangement links TRBV28 to TRBJ1-3; 8 bases fit TRBD1. CDR3 length equals 14 residues. V dropped 8 bases and J dropped 4; count of bases not matched to a gene: 7. Germline values: CDR1 MDHEN, CDR2 SYDVKM. The CDR3 DNA sequence: TGTGCCAGCGGCCGCAGGGGGCCAGGAAACACCATATATTTT. Amino acid sequence: CASGRRGPGNTIYF.

This chain links TRBV7-2 with TRBJ1-2, with 7 bases that match TRBD1. This CDR3 has 16 residues. V gave up 3 bases and J gave up 4 bases; unmatched junction bases: 11. Germline V gene sequence: CDR1 SGHTA, CDR2 FQGNSA. In nucleotides, the CDR3 is TGTGCCAGCAGCTTCCAGGGACAGATCTTTGGCTATGGCTACACCTTC. Its protein product is CASSFQGQIFGYGYTF.

V usage is TRBV28 and J usage is TRBJ2-7; D remains unclear. The CDR3 sequence is 12 residues long. The germline CDR1 and CDR2 sequences are MDHEN and SYDVKM. Trimming shortened V by 11 bases and J by 3 bases, and 14 bases separated the two germline ends. The CDR3 bases are TGTGCCGCGACTGGAGAATTCTACGAGCAGTACTTC. It specifies CAATGEFYEQYF.

This chain links TRBV2 with TRBJ2-7; 8 bases map to TRBD2. Germline V gene data show CDR1 as SNHLY and CDR2 as FYNNEI. The CDR3 totals 16 residues. V shed 7 bases and J 6 bases; nucleotides not matched to a gene: 17. CDR3 in DNA: TGTGCCAGCATGAATCCCCCCGGGACTAGGATGATCGAGCAGTACTTC. Translating gives CASMNPPGTRMIEQYF.

The count of this clone is one. The chain recombines TRBV6-1 with TRBJ2-7; 8 positions agree with TRBD2. The length of the CDR3 is 11 residues. Germline V gene lookup returns CDR1 MNHNS and CDR2 SASEGT. The V and J ends lost 10 bases and 4 bases, in that order; junction bases with no gene match: 3. Here the CDR3 reads CATRGGYEQYF. The CDR3 nucleotides are TGTGCCACCCGGGGGGGTTACGAGCAGTACTTC.

The CDR3: CASRPDRAVNTEAFF. The CDR3 coding sequence is TGTGCCAGCAGGCCCGACAGGGCGGTGAACACTGAAGCTTTCTTT. The chain combines TRBV6-5 with TRBJ1-1; TRBD1 agrees at 7 bases. From germline, CDR1 is MNHEY and CDR2 SVGAGI. This CDR3 region has 15 residues. V lost 6 bases to trimming and J lost 0 bases; unmatched junction nucleotides: 7.

This clone was picked up one time. The chain employs TRBV19 and TRBJ2-3; TRBD2 agrees at 8 bases. CDR1 and CDR2 from the germline V gene are LNHDA and SQIVND (reference sequence). This CDR3 has 14 amino acids. J lost 3 bases, V lost 4 bases, and 3 bases had no gene match. Here the CDR3 DNA reads TGTGCCAGTAGTACCCTAGCGGGTACAGATACGCAGTATTTT. The encoded protein is CASSTLAGTDTQYF.

The V gene is TRBV19, the J gene TRBJ1-3, with 7 bases that match TRBD1. Losses at the gene ends were 3 bases for V and 2 bases for J; bases not matched to a gene: 4. CDR3 size: 15 residues. Germline V gene data show CDR1 as LNHDA and CDR2 as SQIVND (reference sequence). The CDR3 coding sequence is TGTGCCAGTAGTATTACAGGGGCGACTGGAAACACCATATATTTT. Translation: CASSITGATGNTIYF.

The V call is TRBV10-2, the J call TRBJ1-5; 7 bases agree with TRBD1. J gave up 3 bases and V 7 bases, and 6 bases lay outside the gene matches. This CDR3 spans 14 amino acids. Germline-derived CDR1 and CDR2 are WSHSY and SAAADI. The CDR3 sequence: CASTKGQNNQPQHF. The CDR3 nucleotides read TGCGCCAGCACCAAGGGACAGAACAATCAGCCCCAGCATTTT.

The V gene is TRBV2, the J gene TRBJ1-1, with TRBD1 identical over 9 bases. This CDR3 spans 14 amino acids. The V and J ends lost 4 bases and 6 bases, in that order; junction bases with no gene match: 6. Germline V CDR1 and CDR2: SNHLY, FYNNEI. For the CDR3, the DNA is TGTGCCAGCAGTGGCCAGGGACAGGGCGCTGAAGCTTTCTTT. Its translation is CASSGQGQGAEAFF.

The CDR3 DNA is TGTGCCAGCAGCACCCCCCGGGGACAGGCAAACTCTGGAAACACCATATATTTT. It translates to CASSTPRGQANSGNTIYF. The V and J genes are TRBV7-9 and TRBJ1-3; TRBD1 agrees at 8 bases. Germline V gene data show CDR1 as SEHNR and CDR2 as FQNEAQ (reference sequence). Trimming cost V 5 bases and J 0 bases; bases outside gene matches: 12. The CDR3 runs to 18 residues.

The rearrangement uses TRBV24-1 and TRBJ2-1; 8 bases fit TRBD2. Germline V gene sequence: CDR1 KGHDR, CDR2 SFDVKD. J was trimmed by 4 bases and V by 1 base; bases with no gene match: 5. The CDR3 is made up of 16 amino acids. The CDR3 region is CATSDFTSGTYNEQFF. CDR3 nucleotide sequence: TGTGCCACCAGTGATTTTACTAGCGGAACTTACAATGAGCAGTTCTTC.

The genes are TRBV6-5 and TRBJ2-3, with TRBD2 identical over 7 bases. J lost 1 base, V lost 0 bases, and 1 base had no gene match. Germline CDR1 is MNHEY and CDR2 is SVGAGI. The CDR3 runs 15 residues. CDR3 sequence (DNA): TGTGCCAGCAGTTACTCGGCGGGGGGCACAGATACGCAGTATTTT. It is translated as CASSYSAGGTDTQYF.

This sequence joins TRBV30 and TRBJ2-7, with 7 bases matching TRBD2. Germline loops: CDR1 GTSNPN, CDR2 SVGIG (reference sequence). The CDR3 is made up of 14 amino acids. With V trimmed by 4 bases and J by 0 bases, 6 bases remained unmatched. The CDR3, as DNA: TGTGCCTGGAAGGGTCTAGCGGACTCCTACGAGCAGTACTTC. Encoded protein: CAWKGLADSYEQYF.

This clone was seen a handful of times. This sequence joins TRBV5-1 and TRBJ1-5; perhaps TRBD1 as D (5 bases). This CDR3 is built from 14 residues. V was cut by 0 bases and J by 7 bases, with 11 bases left in between. Germline CDR1 and CDR2: SGHRS and YFSETQ. This CDR3 reads CASSLEQGGQPQHF. CDR3 DNA: TGCGCCAGCAGCTTGGAGCAGGGAGGACAGCCCCAGCATTTT.